These 9 T cell receptor beta chains came from one sample sequenced in a study of T cell repertoires in cytomegalovirus infection. TCRdb processed the reads anew with MiXCR; each CDR3 protein has one entry. The table lists about 700,000 distinct CDR3 sequences, around 31% of them singletons. The antigens of these receptors remain unknown. The sample here was cultured PBMCs, taken from culture after CMV antigen stimulation. These receptors were taken from a human donor in good health (CMV status not recorded). Some clones in this sample may be carry-over from other donors' samples.

The chain recombines TRBV20-1 with TRBJ1-5; D gene ambiguous. V was pared by 5 bases and J by 5 bases, with 16 bases between. The CDR3 extends over 14 amino acids. Germline V gene data show CDR1 as DFQATT and CDR2 as SNEGSKA (reference sequence). This chain's CDR3 is CSAPPPGADQPQHF. The CDR3 region has the DNA TGCAGTGCTCCCCCACCAGGAGCGGATCAGCCCCAGCATTTT.

This clonotype was counted only a few times. V and J are TRBV20-1 and TRBJ2-7, with 10 bases lining up with TRBD2. This CDR3 contains 14 residues. Germline V lookup: CDR1 DFQATT, CDR2 SNEGSKA (reference sequence). V lost 3 bases, J lost 5 bases, and 7 bases stayed unmatched. CDR3 DNA: TGCAGTGCTAGTCTGAGCGGGAGGGCCCACGAGCAGTACTTC. It is translated as CSASLSGRAHEQYF.

This chain joins TRBV12-5 and TRBJ2-3; TRBD1 matches 10 bases. Germline V CDR1 and CDR2: LGHNT, FRNRAP. This CDR3 is built from 16 residues. Trimming cost V 7 bases and J 4 bases; bases outside gene matches: 11. CDR3: CASDTSRDRGPDTQYF. In nucleotides, the CDR3 is TGTGCTAGTGATACAAGCCGGGACAGGGGCCCAGATACGCAGTATTTT.

CDR3 in amino acids: CASSYSRTGGNQPQHF. DNA for the CDR3: TGTGCCAGCAGTTACTCTAGGACAGGGGGCAATCAGCCCCAGCATTTT. The genes are TRBV6-5 and TRBJ1-5, with 9 bases fitting TRBD1. J lost 2 bases, V lost 0 bases, and 2 bases had no gene match. This CDR3 has 16 residues. CDR1 is MNHEY and CDR2 is SVGAGI in the germline V gene.

The chain links TRBV7-4 to TRBJ1-1, with TRBD1 as a possible D gene (5 bases). The CDR3 length is 14 residues. CDR1 and CDR2 from the germline V gene are SGHVT and SQSDAQ. V gave up 2 bases and J gave up 5 bases, with 12 bases separating them. In nucleotides, the CDR3 is TGTGCCAGCAGCTTACAGTGGGGGAGTACTGAAGCTTTCTTT. This translates into CASSLQWGSTEAFF.

This chain's CDR3 is CASSHSAGNEQFF. Here the CDR3 DNA reads TGTGCCAGCAGCCACTCGGCGGGCAATGAGCAGTTCTTC. The chain couples TRBV11-3 to TRBJ2-1, with D possibly TRBD2 on 5 matching bases. The V end lost 5 bases, the J end lost 6 bases, and 11 bases lay between the germline ends. Germline V gives CDR1 SGHNT, CDR2 YENEEA. CDR3 length: 13 residues.

This rearrangement joins TRBV20-1 to TRBJ1-1; TRBD1 matches at 9 bases. V shed 3 bases and J 4 bases; nucleotides not matched to a gene: 6. Germline loops: CDR1 DFQATT, CDR2 SNEGSKA (reference sequence). The CDR3 extends over 14 amino acids. In nucleotides, the CDR3 is TGCAGTGCTAGTGTTCCGGACAGGGGCACTGAAGCTTTCTTT. Translated: CSASVPDRGTEAFF.

This sequence joins TRBV3-1 and TRBJ2-7; the D is unclear. There are 12 residues in the CDR3. V shed 5 bases and J shed 2 bases, with 7 bases lying between them. Looked up from germline, CDR1 is LGHDT and CDR2 is YNNKEL (reference sequence). The CDR3, as DNA: TGTGCCAGCAGCGGCTATACCTACGAGCAGTACTTC. It yields the protein CASSGYTYEQYF.

The rearrangement joins TRBV5-4 to TRBJ2-1; no reliable D call. The CDR3 consists of 13 residues. V lost 4 bases, J lost 5 bases, and 10 bases lay in between. Germline V gene sequence: CDR1 SGHNT, CDR2 YYREEE (reference sequence). The CDR3: CASSAEPNNEQFF. The CDR3 DNA follows: TGTGCCAGCAGCGCGGAGCCCAACAATGAGCAGTTCTTC.